The clone carrying this T cell receptor (beta chain) was picked up a small number of times. The target antigen is unknown. TCRdb passed the reads through MiXCR, listing each CDR3 protein once. The top ten clones hold roughly 25% of a sample with around 530,000 distinct CDR3 sequences, approximately 15% of them seen once. The data originate from a study of T cell repertoires in cytomegalovirus infection. Turning to the study itself: Shared public TCR beta signatures pointed to both CMV infection and a matching HLA type. Study-wide findings and caveats: Dominating the ex vivo response were HLA-C-restricted CMV-specific TCR beta clonotypes.

The sequenced sample was CD8+ T cells from PBMCs. This receptor was obtained from a human donor in good health (CMV status not recorded). Some clones in this sample may be carry-over from other donors' samples.

CDR3 in DNA: TGTGCCAGCAGTTTCAGGACAGACACTGAAGCTTTCTTT. It encodes CASSFRTDTEAFF. This chain links TRBV28 with TRBJ1-1; tentative D call: TRBD1 (6 bases). Trimming pared 3 bases from V and 3 bases from J, leaving 8 bases between. The CDR3 loop spans 13 amino acids. In germline, CDR1 is MDHEN, CDR2 SYDVKM.